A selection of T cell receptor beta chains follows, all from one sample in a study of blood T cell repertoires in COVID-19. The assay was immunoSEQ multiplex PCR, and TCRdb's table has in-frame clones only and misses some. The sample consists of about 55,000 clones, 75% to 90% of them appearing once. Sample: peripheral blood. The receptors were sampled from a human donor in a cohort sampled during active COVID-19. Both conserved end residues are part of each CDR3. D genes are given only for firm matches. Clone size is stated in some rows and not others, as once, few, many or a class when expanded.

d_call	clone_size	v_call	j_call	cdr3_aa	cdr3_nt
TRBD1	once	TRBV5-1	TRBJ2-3	CASSFGPTGASDTQYF	TGCGCCAGCAGCTTTGGACCGACAGGGGCTTCAGATACGCAGTATTTT
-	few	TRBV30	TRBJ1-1	CAWSWGGVRPEAFF	TGTGCCTGGAGTTGGGGAGGCGTAAGGCCTGAAGCTTTCTTT
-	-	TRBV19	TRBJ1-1	CASSTQGDTEAFF	TGTGCCAGTAGTACACAGGGAGACACTGAAGCTTTCTTT
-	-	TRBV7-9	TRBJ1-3	CASSRRRTDIGNTIYF	TGTGCCAGCAGCCGACGAAGGACAGATATTGGAAACACCATATATTTT
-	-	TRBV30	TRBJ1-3	CAWRPPGGLRNTIYF	TGTGCCTGGAGACCCCCGGGGGGGTTGCGAAACACCATATATTTT
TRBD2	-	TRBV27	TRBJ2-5	CASSGLAGGGPAQETQYF	TGTGCCAGCAGCGGACTAGCGGGAGGGGGTCCGGCCCAAGAGACCCAGTACTTC
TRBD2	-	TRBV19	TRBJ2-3	CASSTPGGKSTDTQYF	TGTGCCAGTAGTACCCCGGGGGGGAAGAGCACAGATACGCAGTATTTT
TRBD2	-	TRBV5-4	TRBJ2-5	CASSPTSGGAQETQYF	TGTGCCAGCAGCCCTACTAGCGGGGGGGCCCAAGAGACCCAGTACTTC
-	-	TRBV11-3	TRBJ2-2	CASSLGVNTGELFF	TGTGCCAGCAGCTTAGGCGTAAACACCGGGGAGCTGTTTTTT
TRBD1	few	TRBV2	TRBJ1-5	CASSRDREDQPQHF	TGTGCCAGCAGTAGGGACAGGGAGGATCAGCCCCAGCATTTT
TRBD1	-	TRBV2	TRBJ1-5	CASRVTGGSNQPQHF	TGTGCCAGCAGAGTTACAGGGGGTAGCAATCAGCCCCAGCATTTT
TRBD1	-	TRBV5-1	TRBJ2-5	CASSWGQGAKETQYF	TGCGCCAGCAGCTGGGGACAGGGGGCAAAAGAGACCCAGTACTTC
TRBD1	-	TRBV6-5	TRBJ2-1	CASSTPGTGHNEQFF	TGTGCCAGCAGTACCCCCGGGACAGGGCACAATGAGCAGTTCTTC
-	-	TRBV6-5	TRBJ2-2	CASSYEGHTGELFF	TGTGCCAGCAGTTACGAAGGACATACCGGGGAGCTGTTTTTT
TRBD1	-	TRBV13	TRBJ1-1	CASSPKDRGGTEAFF	TGTGCCAGCAGCCCGAAGGACAGGGGAGGGACTGAAGCTTTCTTT
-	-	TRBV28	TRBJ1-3	CASSLLLASGNTIYF	TGTGCCAGCAGTCTCCTTTTAGCCTCTGGAAACACCATATATTTT
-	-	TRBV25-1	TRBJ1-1	CASSDPRGRDTEAFF	TGTGCCAGCAGTGACCCCCGGGGTCGGGACACTGAAGCTTTCTTT
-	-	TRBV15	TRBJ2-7	CATSRGSVEQYF	TGTGCCACCAGCAGAGGCAGCGTCGAGCAGTACTTC
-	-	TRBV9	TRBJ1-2	CASSVFGHGGGYTF	TGTGCCAGCAGCGTCTTTGGTCACGGGGGTGGCTACACCTTC
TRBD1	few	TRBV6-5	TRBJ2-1	CASGNPQGANEQFF	TGTGCCAGCGGGAACCCCCAGGGGGCTAATGAGCAGTTCTTC
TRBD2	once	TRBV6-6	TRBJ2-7	CASSLAGALSYEQYF	TGTGCCAGCAGTCTAGCGGGGGCCCTCTCCTACGAGCAGTACTTC
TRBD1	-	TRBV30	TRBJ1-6	CAWSGRGFSPLHF	TGTGCCTGGAGTGGCAGGGGGTTTTCACCCCTCCACTTT
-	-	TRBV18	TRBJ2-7	CASSLGQQAYEQYF	TGTGCCAGCTCACTAGGACAGCAAGCCTACGAGCAGTACTTC
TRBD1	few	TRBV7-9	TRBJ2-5	CASSSPSGQGAMKTQYF	TGTGCCAGCAGCTCCCCTTCCGGGCAGGGGGCTATGAAGACCCAGTACTTC
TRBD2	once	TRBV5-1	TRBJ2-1	CASSLSIAGREQFF	TGCGCCAGCAGCCTGTCCATAGCGGGACGTGAGCAGTTCTTC